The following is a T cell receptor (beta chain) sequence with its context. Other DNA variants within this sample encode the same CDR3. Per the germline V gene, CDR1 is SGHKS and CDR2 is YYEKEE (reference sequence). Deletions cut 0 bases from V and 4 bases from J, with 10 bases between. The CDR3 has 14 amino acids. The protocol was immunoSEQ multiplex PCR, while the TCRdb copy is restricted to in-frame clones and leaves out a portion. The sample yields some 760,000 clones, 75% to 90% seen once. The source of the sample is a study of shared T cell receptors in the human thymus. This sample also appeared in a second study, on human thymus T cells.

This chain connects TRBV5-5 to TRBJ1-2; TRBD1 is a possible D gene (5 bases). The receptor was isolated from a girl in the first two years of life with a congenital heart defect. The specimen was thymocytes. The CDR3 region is CASSLGRGSYGYTF. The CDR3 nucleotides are TGTGCCAGCAGCTTGGGGAGGGGATCCTATGGCTACACCTTC.